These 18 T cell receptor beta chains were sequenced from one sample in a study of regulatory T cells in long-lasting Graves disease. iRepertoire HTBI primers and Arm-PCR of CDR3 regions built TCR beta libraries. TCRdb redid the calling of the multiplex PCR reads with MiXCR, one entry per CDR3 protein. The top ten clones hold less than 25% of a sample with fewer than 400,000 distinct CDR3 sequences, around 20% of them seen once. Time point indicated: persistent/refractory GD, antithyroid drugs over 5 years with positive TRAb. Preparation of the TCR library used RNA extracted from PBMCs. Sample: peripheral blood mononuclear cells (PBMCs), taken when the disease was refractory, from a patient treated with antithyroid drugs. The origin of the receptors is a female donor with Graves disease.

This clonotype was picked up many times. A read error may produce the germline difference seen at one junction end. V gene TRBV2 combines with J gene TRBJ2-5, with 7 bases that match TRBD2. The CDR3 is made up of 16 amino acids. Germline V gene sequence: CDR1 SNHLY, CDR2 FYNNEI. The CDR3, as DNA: TGTGCCGGCAGTGCCGGGCCGGGACTAAAACAAGAGACCCAGTACTTC. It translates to CAGSAGPGLKQETQYF.

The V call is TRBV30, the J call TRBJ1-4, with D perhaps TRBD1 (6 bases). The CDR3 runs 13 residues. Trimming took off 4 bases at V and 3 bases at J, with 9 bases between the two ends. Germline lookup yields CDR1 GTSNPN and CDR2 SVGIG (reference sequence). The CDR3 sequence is CAWNHRANEKLFF. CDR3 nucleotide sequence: TGTGCCTGGAACCACAGGGCTAATGAAAAACTGTTTTTT.

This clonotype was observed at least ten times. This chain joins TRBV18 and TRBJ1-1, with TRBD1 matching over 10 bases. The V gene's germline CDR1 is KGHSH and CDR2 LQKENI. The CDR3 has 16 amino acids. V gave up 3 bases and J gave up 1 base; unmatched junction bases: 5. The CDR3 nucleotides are TGTGCCAGCTCACCGAGAGACAGGGGGCCGAACACTGAAGCTTTCTTT. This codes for CASSPRDRGPNTEAFF.

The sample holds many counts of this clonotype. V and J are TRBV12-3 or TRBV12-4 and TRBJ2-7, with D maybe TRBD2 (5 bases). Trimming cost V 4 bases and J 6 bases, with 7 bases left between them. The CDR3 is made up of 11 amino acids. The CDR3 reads CASSWGAEQYF. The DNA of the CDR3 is TGTGCCAGCAGTTGGGGAGCCGAGCAGTACTTC.

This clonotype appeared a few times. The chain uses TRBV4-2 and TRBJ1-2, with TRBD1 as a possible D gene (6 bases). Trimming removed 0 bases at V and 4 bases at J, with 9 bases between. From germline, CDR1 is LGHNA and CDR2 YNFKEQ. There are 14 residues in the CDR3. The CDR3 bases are TGTGCCAGCAGCCAAGATGGACAGATCTATGGCTACACCTTC. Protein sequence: CASSQDGQIYGYTF.

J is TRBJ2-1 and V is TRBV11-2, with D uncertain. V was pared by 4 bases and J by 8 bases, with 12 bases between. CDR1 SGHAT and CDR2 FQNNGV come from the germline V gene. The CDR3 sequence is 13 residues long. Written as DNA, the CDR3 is TGTGCCAGCAGCTGGGATTCTGCCGATGAGCAGTTCTTC. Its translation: CASSWDSADEQFF. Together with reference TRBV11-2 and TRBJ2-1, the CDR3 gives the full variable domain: EAGVAQSPRYKIIEKRQSVAFWCNPISGHATLYWYQQILGQGPKLLIQFQNNGVVDDSQLPKDRFSAERLKGVDSTLKIQPAKLEDSAVYLCASSWDSADEQFFGPGTRLTVL.

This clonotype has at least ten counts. CDR3 sequence: CASSFQGNTEAFF. The CDR3 nucleotides are TGTGCCAGCAGCTTCCAGGGGAACACTGAAGCTTTCTTT. The rearrangement uses TRBV7-3 and TRBJ1-1; D is perhaps TRBD1 (5 bases). The germline V gene has CDR1 SGHTA and CDR2 FQGTGA. The CDR3 runs 13 residues. The germline V and J ends were trimmed by 3 bases and 1 base, with 6 bases remaining between them.

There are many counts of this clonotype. As DNA, the CDR3 is TGTGCCAGCACCGACGGACAGAAGGATGCTGAAGCTTTCTTT. Its protein is CASTDGQKDAEAFF. The chain links TRBV2 to TRBJ1-1; D is possibly TRBD1 (6 bases). The CDR3 is 14 amino acids. Trimming shortened V by 7 bases and J by 6 bases, and 18 bases separated the two germline ends. Germline V CDR1 and CDR2: SNHLY, FYNNEI.

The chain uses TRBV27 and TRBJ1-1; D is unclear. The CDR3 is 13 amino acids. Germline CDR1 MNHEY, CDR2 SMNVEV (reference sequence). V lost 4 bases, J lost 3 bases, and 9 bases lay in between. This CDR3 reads CASSYWEDTEAFF. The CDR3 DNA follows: TGTGCCAGCAGTTATTGGGAGGACACTGAAGCTTTCTTT.

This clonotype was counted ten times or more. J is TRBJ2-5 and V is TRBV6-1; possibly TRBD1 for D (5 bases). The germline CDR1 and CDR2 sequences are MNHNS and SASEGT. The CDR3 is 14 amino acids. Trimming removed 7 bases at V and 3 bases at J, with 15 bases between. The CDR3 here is CASNKGVTEETQYF. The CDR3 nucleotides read TGTGCCAGCAATAAAGGGGTTACCGAAGAGACCCAGTACTTC.

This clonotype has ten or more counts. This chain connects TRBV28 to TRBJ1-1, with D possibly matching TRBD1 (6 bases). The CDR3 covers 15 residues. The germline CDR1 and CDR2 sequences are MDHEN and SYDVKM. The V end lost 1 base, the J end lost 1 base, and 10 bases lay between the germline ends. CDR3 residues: CASSLLQGKNTEAFF. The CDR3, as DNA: TGTGCCAGCAGTTTATTACAGGGAAAGAACACTGAAGCTTTCTTT.

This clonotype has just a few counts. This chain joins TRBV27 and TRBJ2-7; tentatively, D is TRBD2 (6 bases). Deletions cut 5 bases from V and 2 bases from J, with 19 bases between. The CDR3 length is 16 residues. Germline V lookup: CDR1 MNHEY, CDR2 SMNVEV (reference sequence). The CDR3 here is CASSPLGRLPTYEQYF. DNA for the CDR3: TGTGCCAGCAGTCCCTTGGGGAGGCTCCCTACCTACGAGCAGTACTTC.

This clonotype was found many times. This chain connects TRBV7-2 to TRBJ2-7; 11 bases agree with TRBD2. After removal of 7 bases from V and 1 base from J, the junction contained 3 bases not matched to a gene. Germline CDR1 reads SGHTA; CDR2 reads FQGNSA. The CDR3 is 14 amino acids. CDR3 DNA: TGTGCCAGCACCGGGACTAGCGGTTCCTACGAGCAGTACTTC. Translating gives CASTGTSGSYEQYF.

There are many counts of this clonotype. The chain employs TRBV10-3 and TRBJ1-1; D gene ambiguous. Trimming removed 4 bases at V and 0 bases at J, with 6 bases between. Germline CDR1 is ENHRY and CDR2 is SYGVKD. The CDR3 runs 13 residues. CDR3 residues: CAISAFMNTEAFF. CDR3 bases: TGTGCCATCAGTGCCTTCATGAACACTGAAGCTTTCTTT.

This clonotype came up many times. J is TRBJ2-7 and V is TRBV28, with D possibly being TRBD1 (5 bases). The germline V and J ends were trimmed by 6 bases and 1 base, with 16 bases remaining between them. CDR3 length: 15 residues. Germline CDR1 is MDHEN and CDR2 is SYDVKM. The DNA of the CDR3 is TGTGCCAGCAGAACCTATCCGACAGTTTCCTACGAGCAGTACTTC. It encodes CASRTYPTVSYEQYF. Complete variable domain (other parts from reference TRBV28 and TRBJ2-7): DVKVTQSSRYLVKRTGEKVFLECVQDMDHENMFWYRQDPGLGLRLIYFSYDVKMKEKGDIPEGYSVSREKKERFSLILESASTNQTSMYLCASRTYPTVSYEQYFGPGTRLTVT.

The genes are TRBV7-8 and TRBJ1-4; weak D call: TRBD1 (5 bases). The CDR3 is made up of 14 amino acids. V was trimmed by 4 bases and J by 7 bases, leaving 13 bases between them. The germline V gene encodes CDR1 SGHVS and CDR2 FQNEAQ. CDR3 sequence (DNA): TGTGCCAGCAGCTCCGGACGGGGGGGTGAAAAACTGTTTTTT. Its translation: CASSSGRGGEKLFF.

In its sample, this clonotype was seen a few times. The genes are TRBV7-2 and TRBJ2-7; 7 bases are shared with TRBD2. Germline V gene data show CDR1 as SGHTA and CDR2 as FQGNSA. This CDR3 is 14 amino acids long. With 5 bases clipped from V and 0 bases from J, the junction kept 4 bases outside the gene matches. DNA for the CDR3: TGTGCCAGCAGCCCGCGGGAGAACTCCTACGAGCAGTACTTC. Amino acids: CASSPRENSYEQYF.

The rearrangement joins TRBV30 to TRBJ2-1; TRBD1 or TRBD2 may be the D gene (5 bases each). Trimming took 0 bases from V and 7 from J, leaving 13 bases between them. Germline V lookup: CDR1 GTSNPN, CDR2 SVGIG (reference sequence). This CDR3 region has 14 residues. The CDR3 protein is CAWSVGALGNEQFF. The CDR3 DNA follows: TGTGCCTGGAGTGTCGGGGCCCTGGGAAATGAGCAGTTCTTC.